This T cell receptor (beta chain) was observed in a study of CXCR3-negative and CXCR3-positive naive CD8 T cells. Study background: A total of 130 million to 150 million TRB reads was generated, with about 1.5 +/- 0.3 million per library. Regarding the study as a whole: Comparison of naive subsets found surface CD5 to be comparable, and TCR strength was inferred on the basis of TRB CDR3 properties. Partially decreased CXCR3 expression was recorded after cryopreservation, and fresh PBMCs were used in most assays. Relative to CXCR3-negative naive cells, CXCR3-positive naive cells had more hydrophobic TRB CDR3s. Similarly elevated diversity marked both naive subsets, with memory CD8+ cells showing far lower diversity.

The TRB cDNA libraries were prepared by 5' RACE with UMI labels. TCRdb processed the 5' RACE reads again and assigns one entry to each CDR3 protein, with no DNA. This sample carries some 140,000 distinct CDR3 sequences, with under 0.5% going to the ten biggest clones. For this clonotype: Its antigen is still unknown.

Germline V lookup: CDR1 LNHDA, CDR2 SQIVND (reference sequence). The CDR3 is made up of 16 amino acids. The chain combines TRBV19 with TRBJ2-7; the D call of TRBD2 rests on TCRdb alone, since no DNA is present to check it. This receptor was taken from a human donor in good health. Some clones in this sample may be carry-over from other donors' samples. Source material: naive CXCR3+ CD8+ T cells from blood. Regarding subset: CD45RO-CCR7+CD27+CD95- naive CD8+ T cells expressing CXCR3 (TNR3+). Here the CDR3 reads CASSTQQGLAGYEQYF.